The 9 T cell receptor beta chains listed next were all sequenced from one sample in a study of shared clonotypes between healthy human individuals. The table came from immunoSEQ multiplex PCR; TCRdb's copy has only in-frame clones and leaves some out. Of 2 million to 2.5 million clones in the sample, 80% to 95% were seen once. Source material: naive CD4+ T cells from PBMCs. Subset described: CD45RA+ positively selected. The receptor set was obtained from a man aged 18 to 35 in good health. Some clones in this sample may be carry-over from other donors' samples.

This chain links TRBV6-1 with TRBJ1-2, with no clear D. V dropped 7 bases and J dropped 3 bases, with 18 bases sitting between them. The CDR3 runs to 15 residues. CDR1 and CDR2 (germline): MNHNS, SASEGT. The CDR3 loop reads CASTTRPTSYYGYTF. The CDR3 DNA reads as TGTGCCAGCACTACAAGACCCACCTCATACTATGGCTACACCTTC.

Only one count was recorded for this clone. The V call is TRBV7-8, the J call TRBJ2-7; the match to TRBD1 covers 12 bases. The germline CDR1 and CDR2 sequences are SGHVS and FQNEAQ. The CDR3 is 14 amino acids. Trimming removed 3 bases from V and 5 bases from J; junction bases left unmatched: 2. The chain's CDR3 is CASSFRDRGHEQYF. CDR3 bases: TGTGCCAGCAGCTTCCGGGACAGGGGGCACGAGCAGTACTTC.

J is TRBJ2-7 and V is TRBV30; the D gene is possibly TRBD2 (5 bases). In germline, CDR1 is GTSNPN, CDR2 SVGIG (reference sequence). The CDR3 totals 14 residues. V lost 1 base and J lost 3, with 13 bases in between. The CDR3 DNA follows: TGTGCCTGGAGTGGTGACTACGGGGTCTACGAGCAGTACTTC. It is translated as CAWSGDYGVYEQYF.

The rearrangement uses TRBV21-1 and TRBJ2-1; TRBD2, as called in the table, went unchecked against the DNA. TRBV21-1 constitutes a pseudogene. The CDR3 has 20 amino acids. CDR3 sequence reads: CASSKVRTSGRASSYNEQFF. CDR3 in DNA: TGTGCCAGCAGCAAAGTCAGGACTAGCGGGAGGGCCAGCTCCTACAATGAGCAGTTCTTC.

The rearrangement joins TRBV15 to TRBJ2-7; perhaps D is TRBD1 or TRBD2 (5 bases each). Germline V gene lookup returns CDR1 LNHNV and CDR2 YYDKDF (reference sequence). The V end was cut by 4 bases, the J end by 2 bases, with 15 bases between. The CDR3 contains 15 residues. For the CDR3, the DNA is TGTGCCACCAGCACGACCGGGACGCCTGCCTACGAGCAGTACTTC. Protein sequence: CATSTTGTPAYEQYF.

The chain carries TRBV29-1 and TRBJ2-7; no clear D gene. The CDR3 covers 11 residues. Trimming removed 3 bases from V and 4 bases from J, with 7 bases in between. Germline CDR1 reads SQVTM; CDR2 reads ANQGSEA. DNA for the CDR3: TGCAGCGTTGATGATGGATACGAGCAGTACTTC. Residues: CSVDDGYEQYF.

In the case of this clone: Other DNA sequences within the sample encode an identical CDR3. The chain has TRBV19 and TRBJ1-5; D is uncertain. Trimming took off 3 bases at V and 6 bases at J, with 6 bases between the two ends. The CDR3 contains 12 residues. Germline lookup yields CDR1 LNHDA and CDR2 SQIVND (reference sequence). The CDR3 reads CASSILGQPQHF. In DNA form, the CDR3 reads TGTGCCAGTAGTATCTTGGGTCAGCCCCAGCATTTT.

The J gene is TRBJ1-2, the V gene TRBV5-6; no definite D call. This CDR3 has 16 residues. The germline CDR1 and CDR2 sequences are SGHDT and YYEEEE. V lost 4 bases to trimming and J lost 0 bases, with 16 bases between them. CDR3 loop: CASSPNRPNTNYGYTF. In DNA, the CDR3 is TGTGCCAGCAGCCCAAACCGGCCGAATACTAACTATGGCTACACCTTC. The variable domain in full, with the rest retrieved from reference TRBV5-6 and TRBJ1-2, is DAGVTQSPTHLIKTRGQQVTLRCSPKSGHDTVSWYQQALGQGPQFIFQYYEEEERQRGNFPDRFSGHQFPNYSSELNVNALLLGDSALYLCASSPNRPNTNYGYTFGSGTRLTVV.

Note on this clone: This sample also contains other DNA sequences that code for the same CDR3. V and J are TRBV6-1 and TRBJ2-2; 8 bases are a match to TRBD1. In germline, CDR1 is MNHNS, CDR2 SASEGT. The CDR3 has 13 residues. V lost 6 bases, J lost 8 bases, and 5 bases stayed unmatched. In DNA form, the CDR3 reads TGTGCCAGCAGCGAGCAGGGGGCTGGGGAGCTGTTTTTT. It yields the protein CASSEQGAGELFF.